This T cell receptor beta chain appears in the sequencing data of a study of blood T cell repertoires in COVID-19 (dated by TCRdb to the early 2020s). For context, the study as a whole: Collaborator samples came from the United States, Italy and Spain and covered acute and convalescent phases of COVID-19. The prospective study material was composed of cDNA or gDNA derived from T cells, B-cell-depleted T cells, or PBMCs. Deeply sampled blood TCRbeta repertoires from subjects exposed to, actively infected with, or recovered from COVID-19 were included in the dataset. A freely available public database, intended as a resource for researchers studying the immune response to SARS-CoV-2, is where the repertoires were released. Samples were obtained from the ongoing ImmuneRACE study (first 160 participants) and from about 1,300 subjects provided by 6 global collaborators. A de-identified subject ID, COVID-19 status, age in years and sex were almost always included in the sample metadata. Where HLA class I and class II types were available, the types were taken from metadata supplied by the sample provider, not from assay-based typing. Overall results and qualifications from the work: The quantity of clinical and demographic metadata differed by source and by participant and was supplied without curation.

CDR1 is given as LGHDT and CDR2 as YNNKEL, both from the germline V gene (reference sequence). Including cysteine and phenylalanine, the CDR3 has 17 amino acids. The CDR3 DNA has 51 bases and is translated from base 1. V is trimmed back by 4 bases and J by 3 bases, and the junction contains 7 bases that no gene match accounts for. This clone was counted a few times. The specificity of this receptor is unknown. The input lacks base qualities; no much larger clone sits a single base away. TCRbeta CDR3 regions were amplified from genomic DNA by means of the immunoSEQ Assay, a bias-controlled multiplex PCR. Per the authors' processing: The number of nucleated cells in each sample was estimated from the amplification of reference gene primers within the assay. Sequence reads were collapsed and filtered to measure the absolute abundance of every unique TCRbeta CDR3 rearrangement. For each sample, productive Simpson clonality was calculated as the square root of Simpson's diversity index across productive rearrangements. TCRdb's version of the immuneACCESS table is confined to in-frame rearrangements and falls short of the full clone set. An unresolved V gene accounts for under half of the shortfall where checked; the remainder is of unknown origin. The V and J calls and clone size are taken from that table; D and trimming were inferred from the DNA. In all, the sample holds approximately 100,000 clones, and around four fifths of those were seen once. The ten largest clones take up about 5% of the sample.

Collaborating institutions collected whole blood in K2EDTA tubes following their own protocols. Collaborator samples were shipped for TCRbeta analysis as frozen whole blood, isolated PBMCs, or DNA extracted from either sample type. The sequencing input was peripheral blood. The TCR sequence derives from a man aged 60 to 69 with acute or convalescent COVID-19. The V and J genes are TRBV3-1 (or the pseudogene TRBV3-2) and TRBJ2-2; 11 middle bases align to TRBD2. The CDR3 region has the sequence CASSPGGLAGHTGELFF. In nucleotide form, the sequence is TGTGCCAGCAGCCCAGGAGGACTAGCGGGCCACACCGGGGAGCTGTTTTTT.